This T cell receptor (beta chain) was retrieved from a study of PD-1 blockade in classical Hodgkin lymphoma. Overall study context: The nivolumab dose that patients received was 3 mg/kg, given intravenously every 2 weeks.

With respect to this clone: Its antigen is not identified.

J lost 1 base, V lost 3 bases, and 2 bases had no gene match. CDR1 and CDR2 (germline): GTSNPN, SVGIG (reference sequence). The CDR3 is 13 residues long. This table comes from immunoSEQ multiplex PCR, and its TCRdb copy is limited to in-frame clones, with some not included. Found here are approximately 50,000 clones, 73% of them singletons; the top ten hold more than 12%. Each patient's relapse followed autologous stem cell transplantation, and brentuximab vedotin exposure varied. Best overall response was complete response, partial response or progressive disease in these relapsed/refractory classical Hodgkin lymphoma patients. Study-wide results and limits: At baseline, newly diagnosed patients reportedly showed less TCR diversity than healthy donors.

This receptor was identified in a human donor with classical Hodgkin lymphoma. The rearrangement uses TRBV30 and TRBJ2-7; TRBD2 matches at 8 bases. The sample here was peripheral blood mononuclear cells (PBMCs), taken before the second cycle of nivolumab. The CDR3 nucleotides are TGTGCCTGGAGCCGACTAGCGTCCTACGAGCAGTACTTC. It codes for CAWSRLASYEQYF.